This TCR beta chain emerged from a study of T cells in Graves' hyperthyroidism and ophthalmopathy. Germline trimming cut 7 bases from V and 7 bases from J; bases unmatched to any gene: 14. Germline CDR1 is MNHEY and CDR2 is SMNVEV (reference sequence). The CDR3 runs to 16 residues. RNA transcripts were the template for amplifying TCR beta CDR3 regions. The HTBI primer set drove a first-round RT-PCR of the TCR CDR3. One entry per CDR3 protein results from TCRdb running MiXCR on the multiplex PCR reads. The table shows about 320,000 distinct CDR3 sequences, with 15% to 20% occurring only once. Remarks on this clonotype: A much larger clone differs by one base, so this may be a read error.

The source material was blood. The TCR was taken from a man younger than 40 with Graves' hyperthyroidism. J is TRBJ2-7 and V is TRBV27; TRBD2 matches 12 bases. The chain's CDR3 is CASIPHLAGGLNEQYF. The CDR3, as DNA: TGTGCCAGCATCCCGCATCTAGCGGGAGGGCTGAATGAGCAGTACTTC.